This TCR beta chain derives from a study of identical twins. Study findings and constraints: The analysis was cross-sectional rather than longitudinal within donors. Weaker excess sharing between twins was seen in beta out-of-frame sequences.

Many counts were recorded for this clonotype. Its antigen is still unknown. TCRdb used MiXCR to reprocess the 5' RACE reads, holding one entry per CDR3 protein. This table holds more than 1.5 million distinct CDR3 sequences, 25% to 35% found once. The sequencing sample was made of cord blood. The clonotype comes from a newborn girl in good health.

The CDR3 here is CASSFFAGLAVKETQYF. In DNA form, the CDR3 reads TGCGCCAGCAGCTTCTTCGCGGGACTAGCGGTTAAAGAGACCCAGTACTTC. The chain has TRBV5-1 and TRBJ2-5; 11 nucleotides agree with TRBD2. The length of the CDR3 is 17 residues. Per germline, CDR1 SGHRS and CDR2 YFSETQ. V shed 2 bases, J shed 3 bases, and the junction held 9 bases outside the gene matches.